This record concerns one TCR beta chain sequence. Original processing notes: Amplification of reference gene primers provided the estimated nucleated cell counts. Clones were sequenced by immunoSEQ multiplex PCR, and TCRdb holds only the in-frame ones, with some missing. For V, J and clone size, that table is used; D and trimming come from the DNA. The data show around 400,000 clones, with about 88% seen just once and around 1.5% held by the top ten. The sample comes from a study of blood T cell repertoires in COVID-19. Background on the study: Sources were T cells, B-cell-depleted T cells, or PBMCs; the material itself was cDNA or gDNA.

The germline CDR1 and CDR2 sequences are SGHTS and YDEGEE. The CDR3 covers 16 residues. After removal of 3 bases from V and 3 bases from J, the junction contained 3 bases not matched to a gene. Living in about two dozen US areas, the participants were between about 18 and 90 years of age. The receptor was derived from a woman aged 18-29 years who had been exposed to COVID-19. This chain uses TRBV5-8 with TRBJ2-3, with TRBD2 matching over 14 bases. Sequenced input: PBMCs or T cells enriched from blood (not recorded which). In DNA form, the CDR3 reads TGTGCCAGCAGCTCGGGACTAGCGGGGGTAACAGATACGCAGTATTTT. Protein: CASSSGLAGVTDTQYF.